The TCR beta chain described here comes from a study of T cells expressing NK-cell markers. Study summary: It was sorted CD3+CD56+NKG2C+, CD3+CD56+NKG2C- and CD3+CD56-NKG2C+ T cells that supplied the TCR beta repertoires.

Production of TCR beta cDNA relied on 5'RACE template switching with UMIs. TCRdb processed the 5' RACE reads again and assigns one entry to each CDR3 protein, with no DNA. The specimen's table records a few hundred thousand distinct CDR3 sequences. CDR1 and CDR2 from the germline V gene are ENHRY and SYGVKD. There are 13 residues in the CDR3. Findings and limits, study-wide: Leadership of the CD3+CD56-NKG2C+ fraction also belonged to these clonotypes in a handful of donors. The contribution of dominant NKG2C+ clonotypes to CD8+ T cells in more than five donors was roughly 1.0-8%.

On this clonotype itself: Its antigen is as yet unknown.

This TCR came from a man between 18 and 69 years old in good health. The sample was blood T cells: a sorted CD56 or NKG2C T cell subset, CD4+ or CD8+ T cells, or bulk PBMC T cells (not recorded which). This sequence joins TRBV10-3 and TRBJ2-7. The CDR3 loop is CAIRDNLAYEQYF.